Following are 19 T cell receptor beta chains from one sample sequenced in a study of T cell responses to AZD1222 COVID-19 vaccine. The method was immunoSEQ multiplex PCR; TCRdb's version includes in-frame clones alone and lacks a portion of them. The table shows under 85,000 clones, with 90% occurring only once. Specimen: peripheral blood, collected 28 days after the second AZD1222 dose. The source of these receptors is an adult who received the AZD1222 COVID-19 vaccine.

This chain connects TRBV7-8 to TRBJ1-5; no reliable D call. Germline CDR1 is SGHVS and CDR2 is FQNEAQ. Trimming left V 1 base short and J 5 bases short, with 12 bases between. The CDR3 is made up of 15 amino acids. The DNA for the CDR3 is TGTGCCAGCAGCTTAGACGGATCTAATGATCAGCCCCAGCATTTT. It encodes CASSLDGSNDQPQHF. Based on the CDR3 plus reference TRBV7-8 and TRBJ1-5, the full variable domain is GAGVSQSPRYKVAKRGQDVALRCDPISGHVSLFWYQQALGQGPEFLTYFQNEAQLDKSGLPSDRFFAERPEGSVSTLKIQRTQQEDSAVYLCASSLDGSNDQPQHFGDGTRLSIL.

V gene TRBV18 combines with J gene TRBJ1-5; 12 nucleotides agree with TRBD1. Germline trimming cut 5 bases from V and 6 bases from J; bases unmatched to any gene: 5. There are 15 residues in the CDR3. Germline assignment: CDR1 KGHSH and CDR2 LQKENI. The CDR3 coding sequence is TGTGCCAGCTCAACCGGGACAGGGGGCACTCAGCCCCAGCATTTT. It yields the protein CASSTGTGGTQPQHF.

This sequence joins TRBV4-2 and TRBJ1-4; D unclear. The CDR3 has 15 residues. The germline V and J ends were trimmed by 4 bases and 2 bases, with 11 bases remaining between them. Germline CDR1 and CDR2: LGHNA and YNFKEQ. DNA of the CDR3: TGTGCCAGCAGCCCAGAAAAGGTGACTAATGAAAAACTGTTTTTT. It translates to CASSPEKVTNEKLFF.

The rearrangement uses TRBV5-4 and TRBJ1-1, with D hard to call. This CDR3 has 14 amino acids. The germline V and J ends were trimmed by 3 bases and 4 bases, with 13 bases remaining between them. Germline V gene sequence: CDR1 SGHNT, CDR2 YYREEE (reference sequence). The CDR3 reads CASSSPGGVTEAFF. CDR3 bases: TGTGCCAGCAGCTCGCCCGGTGGGGTCACTGAAGCTTTCTTT.

The chain links TRBV4-2 to TRBJ1-3; D possibly corresponds to TRBD1 (5 bases). CDR1 is LGHNA and CDR2 is YNFKEQ in the germline V gene. The CDR3 runs to 16 residues. V was pared by 4 bases and J by 1 base, with 14 bases between. CDR3 in DNA: TGTGCCAGCAGCCCCGAGGGCCCAGGGTCTGGAAACACCATATATTTT. It yields the protein CASSPEGPGSGNTIYF.

This clone is a singleton in its sample. V is TRBV5-5 and J is TRBJ1-2; 10 nucleotides align to TRBD1. Trimming at V came to 4 bases and at J to 8 bases, leaving 5 bases not matched to a gene. CDR1 and CDR2 from the germline V gene are SGHKS and YYEKEE (reference sequence). The CDR3 spans 13 residues. The CDR3 spells CASSPTGGRGYTF. The CDR3 bases are TGTGCCAGCAGCCCGACAGGGGGCCGGGGCTACACCTTC.

This clone was seen a single time. This chain links TRBV10-3 with TRBJ2-1; 8 bases line up with TRBD2. The germline gives CDR1 ENHRY, CDR2 SYGVKD. The CDR3 is 18 residues long. With 10 bases clipped from V and 0 bases from J, the junction kept 17 bases outside the gene matches. The CDR3 DNA is TGTGCCACCTCAACCCCCGAGACTAGCGCCAGCTCCTACAATGAGCAGTTCTTC. This translates into CATSTPETSASSYNEQFF.

The chain recombines TRBV24-1 with TRBJ2-1, with TRBD2 identical over 10 bases. J lost 3 bases, V lost 3 bases, and 7 bases had no gene match. The CDR3 length is 17 residues. The germline V gene has CDR1 KGHDR and CDR2 SFDVKD. CDR3: CATSDLSPSGSYNEQFF. In DNA form, the CDR3 reads TGTGCCACCAGTGATCTTAGTCCTAGCGGGAGCTACAATGAGCAGTTCTTC.

The CDR3 region has the DNA TGTGCCAGCAGCCTGGTCGTCCGGAGCAATCAGCCCCAGCATTTT. Protein product: CASSLVVRSNQPQHF. The chain carries TRBV7-8 and TRBJ1-5; D gene unclear. This CDR3 region has 15 residues. The V gene's germline CDR1 is SGHVS and CDR2 FQNEAQ. The V end was cut by 5 bases, the J end by 1 base, with 12 bases between.

The gene calls are TRBV29-1 and TRBJ2-1; 10 nucleotides match TRBD2. Germline lookup yields CDR1 SQVTM and CDR2 ANQGSEA. Losses at the gene ends were 5 bases for V and 5 bases for J; bases not matched to a gene: 6. The CDR3 contains 14 residues. The CDR3 DNA sequence: TGCAGCGTTAATAGCGGGAGGTCACACAATGAGCAGTTCTTC. Translation gives CSVNSGRSHNEQFF.

The chain has TRBV7-8 and TRBJ2-1; D possibly uses TRBD1 or TRBD2 (6 bases each). The CDR3 loop spans 14 amino acids. Germline V gene data show CDR1 as SGHVS and CDR2 as FQNEAQ. The V and J ends lost 5 bases and 4 bases respectively, with 12 bases between them. CDR3 region: CASSQGGPYNEQFF. CDR3 DNA sequence: TGTGCCAGCAGCCAAGGGGGGCCTTACAATGAGCAGTTCTTC.

V gene TRBV9 combines with J gene TRBJ1-4, with D possibly matching TRBD1 (5 bases). V lost 0 bases to trimming and J lost 3 bases, with 6 bases between them. Germline V CDR1 and CDR2: SGDLS, YYNGEE. The CDR3 spans 14 residues. CDR3 nucleotides: TGTGCCAGCAGCGTAGGGGGGGCTAATGAAAAACTGTTTTTT. Residues: CASSVGGANEKLFF.

The CDR3 here is CASGGNGYEQYF. CDR3 bases: TGTGCCAGCGGGGGCAATGGGTACGAGCAGTACTTC. V and J are TRBV2 and TRBJ2-7; D may be TRBD1 (6 bases). Trimming removed 8 bases from V and 4 bases from J, with 12 bases in between. Germline CDR1 is SNHLY and CDR2 is FYNNEI. The CDR3 totals 12 residues.

V gene TRBV30 combines with J gene TRBJ2-3, with D hard to call. Germline loops: CDR1 GTSNPN, CDR2 SVGIG (reference sequence). CDR3 length: 14 residues. V lost 0 bases, J lost 1 base, and 8 bases lay in between. The CDR3 sequence is CAWSVGLGTDTQYF. The CDR3 region has the DNA TGTGCCTGGAGTGTAGGCCTAGGCACAGATACGCAGTATTTT.

The gene calls are TRBV30 and TRBJ2-3, with a weak D call TRBD2 (6 bases). Germline V gene sequence: CDR1 GTSNPN, CDR2 SVGIG (reference sequence). The length of the CDR3 is 15 residues. Trimming pared 4 bases from V and 2 bases from J, leaving 16 bases between. CDR3 coding DNA: TGTGCCTGGAATGCCGGGGCGGGGAACACAGATACGCAGTATTTT. Translating it yields CAWNAGAGNTDTQYF.

The chain is built from TRBV30 and TRBJ1-2; possibly TRBD1 for D (5 bases). Germline lookup yields CDR1 GTSNPN and CDR2 SVGIG (reference sequence). CDR3 length: 13 amino acids. The V and J ends lost 0 bases and 5 bases respectively, with 10 bases between them. The CDR3: CAWSVGVSYGYTF. The CDR3 DNA follows: TGTGCCTGGAGTGTAGGGGTGTCTTATGGCTACACCTTC.

The chain links TRBV4-3 to TRBJ1-2; 7 bases match TRBD1. Trimming took 5 bases from V and 3 from J; bases not matched to a gene: 6. This CDR3 spans 14 amino acids. Germline assignment: CDR1 LGHNA and CDR2 YSLEER. CDR3 amino acids: CASSLRQGHYGYTF. The DNA of the CDR3 is TGCGCCAGCAGCTTAAGACAGGGTCACTATGGCTACACCTTC.

The chain couples TRBV4-2 to TRBJ1-2; no clear D gene. V was shortened by 4 bases and J by 4 bases, with 16 bases between the two germline ends. The V gene's germline CDR1 is LGHNA and CDR2 YNFKEQ. The CDR3 loop spans 15 amino acids. The CDR3: CASSPEGLWGYGYTF. In nucleotides, the CDR3 is TGTGCCAGCAGCCCTGAAGGTCTCTGGGGCTATGGCTACACCTTC.

The V and J genes are TRBV14 and TRBJ1-2; tentative D call: TRBD1 (5 bases). The V gene lost 4 bases and the J gene lost 1 base, with 13 bases spanning the gap. The CDR3 totals 15 residues. The germline gives CDR1 SGHDN, CDR2 FVKESK. The CDR3 reads CASSPRMGDNYGYTF. Here the CDR3 DNA reads TGTGCCAGCAGCCCCCGCATGGGGGATAACTATGGCTACACCTTC.